The clone carrying this TCR beta chain was detected only a few times. The antigen is unknown. Primers used in a second PCR of about 6 to 11 cycles were a sample-barcoded 5' primer and a J-beta primer mix. MiXCR, run by TCRdb on the 5' RACE reads, gives a single entry per CDR3 protein. This sample has 2 million or so distinct CDR3 sequences, with just under 50% found just once. The sample is drawn from a study of blood T cells in healthy people across ages. Trimming removed 6 bases from V and 3 bases from J; junction bases left unmatched: 7. From germline, CDR1 is MGHDK and CDR2 SYGVNS. The CDR3 has 15 amino acids. At least 7 million PBMCs were isolated per sample. Overall study findings and caveats: Changes in expanded clonotypes were possibly confounded, as the CMV status of donors was unknown.

The source material was blood. This rearrangement joins TRBV25-1 to TRBJ2-4, with 8 bases identical to TRBD1. The receptor's source is a woman aged 35 to 49 in good health. CDR3 nucleotide sequence: TGTGCCAGCAGCGCTGCAGGGGGCTTCAAAAACATTCAGTACTTC. Protein: CASSAAGGFKNIQYF.